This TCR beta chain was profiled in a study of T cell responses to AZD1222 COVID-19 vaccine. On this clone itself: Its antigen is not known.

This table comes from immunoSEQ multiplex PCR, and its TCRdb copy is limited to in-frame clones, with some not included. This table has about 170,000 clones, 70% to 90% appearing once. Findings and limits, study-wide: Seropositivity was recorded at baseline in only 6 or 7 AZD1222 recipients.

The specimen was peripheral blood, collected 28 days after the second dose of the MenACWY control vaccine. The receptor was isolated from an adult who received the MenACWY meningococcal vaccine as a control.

The CDR3 coding sequence is TGTGCCAGCAGCGCCCGGAATGAGCAGTTCTTC. Its protein product is CASSARNEQFF. The V call is TRBV7-2, the J call TRBJ2-1; D uncertain. The ends were cut back, 5 bases at V and 7 bases at J, with 6 bases in the middle. This CDR3 comprises 11 residues. Germline V gene sequence: CDR1 SGHTA, CDR2 FQGNSA. Supplemented by reference TRBV7-2 and TRBJ2-1, the full variable domain reads GAGVSQSPSNKVTEKGKDVELRCDPISGHTALYWYRQSLGQGLEFLIYFQGNSAPDKSGLPSDRFSAERTGGSVSTLTIQRTQQEDSAVYLCASSARNEQFFGPGTRLTVL.